What follows are 24 T cell receptor beta chains derived from one specimen sequenced in a study of OX40 agonist ivuxolimab in advanced cancers. Sequencing was performed with immunoSEQ multiplex PCR; in TCRdb, only in-frame clones are kept and a portion is missing. This table holds roughly 100,000 clones, more than 75% found once. This sample comprised CD4+ or CD8+ T cells sorted from blood, obtained in a trial of the OX40 agonist ivuxolimab. These receptors were obtained from an adult with an advanced solid tumor such as melanoma, head and neck, liver or kidney cancer.

This chain links TRBV11-2 with TRBJ1-1; D unresolved. The CDR3 is 12 residues long. Trimming stripped 3 bases from V and 3 bases from J, with 5 bases between. Germline-derived CDR1 and CDR2 are SGHAT and FQNNGV. The CDR3 region is CASSLKDTEAFF. The CDR3 bases are TGTGCCAGCAGCTTGAAGGACACTGAAGCTTTCTTT.

The gene calls are TRBV5-5 and TRBJ2-7, with TRBD2 matching 7 bases. Germline assignment: CDR1 SGHKS and CDR2 YYEKEE (reference sequence). V lost 4 bases and J lost 4; bases outside the gene matches: 11. CDR3 length: 15 residues. CDR3 sequence reads: CASSHGGTTEYEQYF. The CDR3 nucleotides read TGTGCCAGCAGCCATGGCGGGACTACCGAATACGAGCAGTACTTC.

This clone turned up a few times. The chain couples TRBV10-3 to TRBJ2-1; 8 nucleotides agree with TRBD1. CDR1 is ENHRY, CDR2 SYGVKD, per germline. The J segment lost 6 bases and the V segment lost 6 bases, leaving 4 bases of the junction unmatched. This CDR3 has 13 residues. The CDR3 spells CAISWTGRNEQFF. Here the CDR3 DNA reads TGTGCCATCAGCTGGACAGGGCGCAATGAGCAGTTCTTC.

The V call is TRBV30, the J call TRBJ2-1, with TRBD2 matching over 13 bases. Germline lookup yields CDR1 GTSNPN and CDR2 SVGIG (reference sequence). Trimming cost V 4 bases and J 5 bases; bases outside gene matches: 8. The CDR3 extends over 16 amino acids. CDR3 protein: CAWTRLAGGSNNEQFF. The CDR3 coding sequence is TGTGCCTGGACAAGACTAGCGGGGGGTTCAAACAATGAGCAGTTCTTC.

The chain couples TRBV7-2 to TRBJ1-4; D is possibly TRBD1 (5 bases). Trimming left V 5 bases short and J 6 bases short, with 16 bases between. In germline, CDR1 is SGHTA, CDR2 FQGNSA. The CDR3 extends over 15 amino acids. The CDR3: CASSPSQGLDEKLFF. CDR3 sequence (DNA): TGTGCCAGCAGCCCCTCGCAGGGTTTGGATGAAAAACTGTTTTTT.

The V and J genes are TRBV14 and TRBJ2-7; TRBD2 aligns across 7 bases. Germline assignment: CDR1 SGHDN and CDR2 FVKESK. The V gene end was trimmed by 1 base and the J gene end by 2 bases; junction bases not matched to a gene: 5. There are 15 residues in the CDR3. CDR3 residues: CASSQVQGGPYEQYF. CDR3 in DNA: TGTGCCAGCAGCCAAGTGCAGGGAGGGCCCTACGAGCAGTACTTC.

The rearrangement joins TRBV6-6 to TRBJ2-1; D possibly corresponds to TRBD2 (5 bases). The CDR3 loop spans 14 amino acids. CDR1 and CDR2 from the germline V gene are MNHNY and SVGAGI (reference sequence). V was shortened by 7 bases and J by 8 bases, with 18 bases between the two germline ends. The chain's CDR3 is CASNALGVFDEQFF. DNA of the CDR3: TGTGCCAGCAATGCACTCGGGGTATTCGATGAGCAGTTCTTC.

This chain joins TRBV27 and TRBJ2-1; TRBD2 matches 11 bases. V was pared by 5 bases and J by 2 bases, with 5 bases of the junction left unmatched. The CDR3 sequence is 16 residues long. Germline-derived CDR1 and CDR2 are MNHEY and SMNVEV (reference sequence). The CDR3 sequence: CASSPGLADTYNEQFF. The CDR3 DNA reads TGTGCCAGCAGTCCGGGACTAGCGGATACCTACAATGAGCAGTTCTTC.

J is TRBJ1-5 and V is TRBV6-5, with 9 bases aligning to TRBD1. The trim removed 4 bases at V and 3 bases at J, leaving 4 bases unmatched. CDR1 and CDR2 (germline): MNHEY, SVGAGI. CDR3 length: 15 residues. The CDR3 coding sequence is TGTGCCAGCAGTTTCGGACAGGGGCCCAATCAGCCCCAGCATTTT. Its translation is CASSFGQGPNQPQHF.

V is TRBV11-2 and J is TRBJ1-1; D gene ambiguous. Trimming shortened V by 0 bases and J by 7 bases, and 15 bases separated the two germline ends. Germline values: CDR1 SGHAT, CDR2 FQNNGV. The CDR3 length is 15 residues. The CDR3 loop reads CASSLDLGAVGEAFF. CDR3 sequence (DNA): TGTGCCAGCAGCTTAGATCTAGGAGCGGTAGGTGAAGCTTTCTTT.

The chain joins TRBV7-8 to TRBJ2-3; no clear D. Trimming stripped 4 bases from V and 2 bases from J, with 19 bases between. Looked up from germline, CDR1 is SGHVS and CDR2 is FQNEAQ. The CDR3 has 17 amino acids. CDR3 bases: TGTGCCAGCAGCTCCCCCTTTCTATCGATCACCACAGATACGCAGTATTTT. Protein product: CASSSPFLSITTDTQYF.

The rearrangement joins TRBV19 to TRBJ2-3; perhaps TRBD2 as D (6 bases). The CDR3 is 15 amino acids. Germline CDR1 reads LNHDA; CDR2 reads SQIVND (reference sequence). V shed 9 bases and J shed 2 bases, with 18 bases lying between them. The CDR3: CASKARDLNTDTQYF. CDR3 nucleotide sequence: TGTGCCAGCAAGGCTCGGGACTTAAACACAGATACGCAGTATTTT.

DNA for the CDR3: TGTGCCAGTAAGGCGCGTTCCCAAGAGACCCAGTACTTC. It specifies CASKARSQETQYF. The chain recombines TRBV19 with TRBJ2-5; D is ambiguous. CDR3 length equals 13 residues. V lost 7 bases and J 1 base, leaving 10 bases between the germline ends. Germline values: CDR1 LNHDA, CDR2 SQIVND (reference sequence).

This chain links TRBV7-8 with TRBJ2-2; D is possibly TRBD1 (6 bases). This CDR3 region has 16 residues. The germline CDR1 and CDR2 sequences are SGHVS and FQNEAQ. V lost 1 base, J lost 5 bases, and 14 bases lay in between. The CDR3 here is CASSLDPGAATGELFF. The CDR3 coding sequence is TGTGCCAGCAGCTTAGACCCAGGGGCAGCTACCGGGGAGCTGTTTTTT.

The CDR3 spells CAISASGPHEQFF. Here the CDR3 DNA reads TGTGCCATCAGCGCTTCGGGCCCTCATGAGCAGTTCTTC. The chain uses TRBV10-3 and TRBJ2-1; D ambiguous. Trimming took off 6 bases at V and 8 bases at J, with 14 bases between the two ends. The CDR3 spans 13 residues. Germline loops: CDR1 ENHRY, CDR2 SYGVKD.

CDR3 sequence: CASSDPTGGRNTIYF. Written as DNA, the CDR3 is TGTGCCAGCAGTGACCCGACAGGGGGCCGAAACACCATATATTTT. V usage is TRBV25-1 and J usage is TRBJ1-3; 10 nucleotides agree with TRBD1. The CDR3 loop spans 15 amino acids. The V segment lost 3 bases and the J segment 5 bases; nucleotides outside the gene matches: 4. The germline CDR1 and CDR2 sequences are MGHDK and SYGVNS.

The J gene is TRBJ1-1, the V gene TRBV5-5, with a tentative D call TRBD1 (6 bases). This CDR3 comprises 15 residues. Between the trimmed V and J ends, which lost 3 bases and 1 base, there was a span of 13 bases. Germline values: CDR1 SGHKS, CDR2 YYEKEE (reference sequence). The DNA for the CDR3 is TGTGCCAGCAGCTCTTACGACAGGCAGAACACTGAAGCTTTCTTT. Its protein product is CASSSYDRQNTEAFF.

This chain uses TRBV5-1 with TRBJ2-5; maybe TRBD2 (5 bases). CDR3 length: 14 residues. CDR1 and CDR2 (germline): SGHRS, YFSETQ. V lost 2 bases and J 2 bases, leaving 10 bases between the germline ends. The CDR3 loop reads CASSFGERQETQYF. The CDR3 nucleotides read TGCGCCAGCAGCTTTGGGGAGCGACAAGAGACCCAGTACTTC.

This chain uses TRBV4-1 with TRBJ2-7; TRBD2 aligns across 14 bases. V dropped 2 bases and J dropped 6; count of bases not matched to a gene: 6. Germline CDR1 MGHRA, CDR2 YSYEKL. This CDR3 is 16 amino acids long. This chain's CDR3 is CASSQIPGTSGGEQYF. DNA for the CDR3: TGCGCCAGCAGCCAAATTCCTGGGACTAGCGGGGGCGAGCAGTACTTC.

The CDR3, as DNA: TGCGCCAGCAGCCCCGCTCCGATTTATGGCTACACCTTC. Protein: CASSPAPIYGYTF. The V gene is TRBV5-1, the J gene TRBJ1-2; D not resolved. The V end was cut by 4 bases, the J end by 5 bases, with 12 bases between. Germline CDR1 reads SGHRS; CDR2 reads YFSETQ. This CDR3 region has 13 residues.

The chain links TRBV7-3 to TRBJ2-3; no definite D call. The CDR3 spans 13 residues. The germline V gene has CDR1 SGHTA and CDR2 FQGTGA. The V end was cut by 0 bases, the J end by 4 bases, with 5 bases between. CDR3 nucleotide sequence: TGTGCCAGCAGCTTAACCTTATCAGATACGCAGTATTTT. Translated, it gives CASSLTLSDTQYF.

The chain employs TRBV19 and TRBJ2-7; 11 nucleotides line up with TRBD1. The length of the CDR3 is 16 residues. Germline V gene sequence: CDR1 LNHDA, CDR2 SQIVND (reference sequence). V was pared by 4 bases and J by 2 bases, with 7 bases of the junction left unmatched. The CDR3 DNA reads as TGTGCCAGTAGTACTTTGGGACAGGGGGGTACCTACGAGCAGTACTTC. The encoded protein is CASSTLGQGGTYEQYF.

Here the CDR3 reads CATTAGSAEAFF. The CDR3 nucleotides read TGTGCCACGACGGCAGGTTCAGCCGAAGCTTTCTTT. The chain joins TRBV21-1 to TRBJ1-1; TRBD1 is taken as the D call from the table, unchecked against the DNA. TRBV21-1 is reported as a pseudogene. This CDR3 is built from 12 residues.

With respect to this clone: Other DNA sequences in the sample encode the same CDR3. This chain joins TRBV29-1 and TRBJ1-3, with TRBD1 as a possible D gene (6 bases). Germline V CDR1 and CDR2: SQVTM, ANQGSEA. The CDR3 covers 12 residues. V was cut by 6 bases and J by 4 bases, with 10 bases left in between. CDR3 amino acids: CSVQGSGNTIYF. DNA for the CDR3: TGCAGCGTACAGGGTTCCGGAAACACCATATATTTT. Full variable domain (outside the CDR3, taken from reference TRBV29-1 and TRBJ1-3): SAVISQKPSRDICQRGTSLTIQCQVDSQVTMMFWYRQQPGQSLTLIATANQGSEATYESGFVIDKFPISRPNLTFSTLTVSNMSPEDSSIYLCSVQGSGNTIYFGEGSWLTVV.